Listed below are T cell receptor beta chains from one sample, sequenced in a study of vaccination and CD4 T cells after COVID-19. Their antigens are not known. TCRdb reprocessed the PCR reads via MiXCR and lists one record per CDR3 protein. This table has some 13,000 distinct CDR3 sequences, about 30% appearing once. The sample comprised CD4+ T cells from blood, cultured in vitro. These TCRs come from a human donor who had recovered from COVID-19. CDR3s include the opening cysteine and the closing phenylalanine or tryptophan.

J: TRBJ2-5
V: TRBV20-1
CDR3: CSARPPAMGGETQYF

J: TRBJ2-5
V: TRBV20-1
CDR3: CSARQGEETQYF

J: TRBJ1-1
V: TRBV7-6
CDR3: CASSTQGRNTEAFF

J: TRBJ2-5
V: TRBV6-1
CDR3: CANSEWGQGRETQYF

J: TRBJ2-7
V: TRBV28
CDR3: CASGRESGLYEQYF

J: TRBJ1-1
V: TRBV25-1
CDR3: CASRESGTTIEAFF

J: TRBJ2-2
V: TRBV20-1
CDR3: CSAISLQGGELFF

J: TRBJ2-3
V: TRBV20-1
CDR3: CSARSDRGRSDTQYF

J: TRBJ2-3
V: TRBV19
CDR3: CASRDSGLYTDTQYF

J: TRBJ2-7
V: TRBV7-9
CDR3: CASSLYGPRTSEQYF

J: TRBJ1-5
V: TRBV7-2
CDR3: CASSLDAGESQPQHF

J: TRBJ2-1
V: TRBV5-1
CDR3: CASRPEVAYNEQFF

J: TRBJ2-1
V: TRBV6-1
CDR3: CASGRDYLYNEQFF

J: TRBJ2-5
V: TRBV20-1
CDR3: CSAPRRETQYF

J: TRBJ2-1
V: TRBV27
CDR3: CASSTTGTGYNEQFF

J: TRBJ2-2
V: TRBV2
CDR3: CATQTGTVNTGELFF